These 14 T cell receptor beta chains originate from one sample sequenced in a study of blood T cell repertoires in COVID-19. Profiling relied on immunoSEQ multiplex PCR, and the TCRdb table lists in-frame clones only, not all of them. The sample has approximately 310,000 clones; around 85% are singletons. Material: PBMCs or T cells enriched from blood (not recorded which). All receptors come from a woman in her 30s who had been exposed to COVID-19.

The CDR3 here is CASSVNRDRGSAFF. In DNA form, the CDR3 reads TGTGCCAGCAGCGTAAACCGGGACAGGGGTTCAGCTTTCTTT. This chain uses TRBV3-1 (or the pseudogene TRBV3-2) with TRBJ1-1, with 10 bases lining up with TRBD1. Germline trimming cut 5 bases from V and 10 bases from J; bases unmatched to any gene: 10. The CDR3 is made up of 14 amino acids. Per the germline V gene, CDR1 is LGHDT and CDR2 is YNNKEL (reference sequence).

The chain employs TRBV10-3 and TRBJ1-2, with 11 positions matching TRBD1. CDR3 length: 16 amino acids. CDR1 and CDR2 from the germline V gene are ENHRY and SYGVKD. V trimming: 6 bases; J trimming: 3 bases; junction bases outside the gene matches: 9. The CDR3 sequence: CAISDGTGGDYYGYTF. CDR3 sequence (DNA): TGTGCCATCAGCGACGGGACAGGGGGTGACTACTATGGCTACACCTTC.

The CDR3: CAWRENSPLHF. In DNA form, the CDR3 reads TGTGCCTGGAGAGAGAATTCACCCCTCCACTTT. The chain joins TRBV30 to TRBJ1-6; the D is unclear. This CDR3 has 11 amino acids. Trimming removed 3 bases from V and 7 bases from J, with 4 bases in between. Looked up from germline, CDR1 is GTSNPN and CDR2 is SVGIG (reference sequence).

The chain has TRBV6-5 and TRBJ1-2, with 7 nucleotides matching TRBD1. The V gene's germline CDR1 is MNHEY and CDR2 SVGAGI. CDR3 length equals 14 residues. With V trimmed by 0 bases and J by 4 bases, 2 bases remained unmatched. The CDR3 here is CASSYSRQGYGYTF. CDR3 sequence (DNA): TGTGCCAGCAGTTACTCGAGACAGGGCTATGGCTACACCTTC.

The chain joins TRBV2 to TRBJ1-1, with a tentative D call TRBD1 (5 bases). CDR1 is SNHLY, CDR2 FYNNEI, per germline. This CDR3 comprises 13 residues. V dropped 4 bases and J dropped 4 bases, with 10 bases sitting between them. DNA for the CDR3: TGTGCCAGCAGTGGACAGCAGGGCACTGAAGCTTTCTTT. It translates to CASSGQQGTEAFF.

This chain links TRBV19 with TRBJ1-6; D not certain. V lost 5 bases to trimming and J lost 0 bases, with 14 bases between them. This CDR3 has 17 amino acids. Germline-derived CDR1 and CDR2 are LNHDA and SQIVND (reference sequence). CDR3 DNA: TGTGCCAGTAGTCTGGGAGGGATCAGCTCCTATAATTCACCCCTCCACTTT. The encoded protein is CASSLGGISSYNSPLHF.

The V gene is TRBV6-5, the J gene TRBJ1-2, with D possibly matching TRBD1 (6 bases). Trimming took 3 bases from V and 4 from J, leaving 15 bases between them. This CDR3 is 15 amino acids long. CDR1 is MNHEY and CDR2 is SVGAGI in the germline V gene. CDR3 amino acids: CASSYRQGRIYGYTF. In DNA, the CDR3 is TGTGCCAGCAGTTATAGGCAGGGGAGAATCTATGGCTACACCTTC.

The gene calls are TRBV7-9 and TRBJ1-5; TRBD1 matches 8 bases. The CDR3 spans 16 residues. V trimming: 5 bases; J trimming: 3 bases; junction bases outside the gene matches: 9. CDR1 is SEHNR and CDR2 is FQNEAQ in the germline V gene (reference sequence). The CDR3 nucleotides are TGTGCCAGCAGCCAAAATACAGGGGGTAACAATCAGCCCCAGCATTTT. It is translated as CASSQNTGGNNQPQHF.

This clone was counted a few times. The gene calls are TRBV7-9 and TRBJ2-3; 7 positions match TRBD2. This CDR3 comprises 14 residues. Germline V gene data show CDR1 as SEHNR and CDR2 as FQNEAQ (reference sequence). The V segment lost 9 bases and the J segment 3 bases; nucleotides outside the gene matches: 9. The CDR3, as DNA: TGTGCCAGGGAAGGAGGTAGCGGGACAGATACGCAGTATTTT. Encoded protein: CAREGGSGTDTQYF.

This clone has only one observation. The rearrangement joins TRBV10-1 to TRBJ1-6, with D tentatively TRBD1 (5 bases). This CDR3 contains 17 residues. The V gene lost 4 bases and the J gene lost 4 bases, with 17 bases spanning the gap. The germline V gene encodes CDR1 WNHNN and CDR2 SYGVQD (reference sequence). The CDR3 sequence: CASSGGGTERYNSPLHF. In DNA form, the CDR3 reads TGCGCCAGCAGTGGGGGCGGCACAGAAAGGTATAATTCACCCCTCCACTTT.

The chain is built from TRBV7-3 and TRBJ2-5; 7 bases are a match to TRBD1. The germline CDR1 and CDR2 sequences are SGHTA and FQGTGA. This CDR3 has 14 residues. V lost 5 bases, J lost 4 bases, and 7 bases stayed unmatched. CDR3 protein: CASSPRGQRETQYF. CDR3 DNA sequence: TGTGCCAGCAGCCCAAGGGGACAGCGAGAGACCCAGTACTTC.

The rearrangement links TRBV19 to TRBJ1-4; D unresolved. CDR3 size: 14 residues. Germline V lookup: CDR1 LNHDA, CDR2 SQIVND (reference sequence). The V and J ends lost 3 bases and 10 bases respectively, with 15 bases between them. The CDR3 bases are TGTGCCAGTAGTATCCCCGAGCCTTATGGAAAACTGTTTTTT. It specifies CASSIPEPYGKLFF.

The CDR3 DNA reads TGTGCCAGCAGCTTGGCAGGGCCGAATTCACCCCTCCACTTT. Translated: CASSLAGPNSPLHF. The chain links TRBV5-4 to TRBJ1-6; weak D call: TRBD1 (5 bases). Trimming left V 0 bases short and J 7 bases short, with 8 bases between. The CDR3 is 14 amino acids. Germline CDR1 SGHNT, CDR2 YYREEE (reference sequence).

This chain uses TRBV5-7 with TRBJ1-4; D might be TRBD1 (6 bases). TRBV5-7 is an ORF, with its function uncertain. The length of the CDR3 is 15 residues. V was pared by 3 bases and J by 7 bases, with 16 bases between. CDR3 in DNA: TGTGCCAGCAGCTCCTACAGGGTGAGGAGTGAAAAACTGTTTTTT. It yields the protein CASSSYRVRSEKLFF.